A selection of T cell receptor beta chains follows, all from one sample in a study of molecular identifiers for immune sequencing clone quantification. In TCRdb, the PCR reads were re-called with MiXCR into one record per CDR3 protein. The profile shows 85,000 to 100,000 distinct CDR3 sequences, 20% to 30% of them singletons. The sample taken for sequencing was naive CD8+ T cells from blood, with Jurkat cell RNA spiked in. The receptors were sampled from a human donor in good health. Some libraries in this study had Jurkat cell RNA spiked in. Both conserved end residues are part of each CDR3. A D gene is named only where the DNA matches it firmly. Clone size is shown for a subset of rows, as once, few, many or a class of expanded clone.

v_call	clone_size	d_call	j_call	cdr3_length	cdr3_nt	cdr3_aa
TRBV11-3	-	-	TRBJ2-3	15	TGTGCCAGCAGCGCCCGCGGGGCTAGCACAGATACGCAGTATTTT	CASSARGASTDTQYF
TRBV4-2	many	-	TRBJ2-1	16	TGTGCCAGCAGCCAAGAATTCTTTACTTTGGGGAATGAGCAGTTCTTC	CASSQEFFTLGNEQFF
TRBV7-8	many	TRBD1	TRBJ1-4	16	TGTGCCAGCAGCTTACAAGACAGGGCCACTAATGAAAAACTGTTTTTT	CASSLQDRATNEKLFF
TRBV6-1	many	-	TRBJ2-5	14	TGTGCCAGCAGTGTTCATGAAGGGGAAGAGACCCAGTACTTC	CASSVHEGEETQYF
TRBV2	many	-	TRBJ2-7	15	TGTGCCAGCAGTTTAACTAGGTTGGACTCCTACGAGCAGTACTTC	CASSLTRLDSYEQYF
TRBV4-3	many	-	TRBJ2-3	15	TGCGCCAGCAGCCAAGATCATGGGGTGGAAGATACGCAGTATTTT	CASSQDHGVEDTQYF
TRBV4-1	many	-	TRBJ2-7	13	TGCGCCAGCAGCCCCTCGGGGACGGGGTTACTCGTCTTC	CASSPSGTGLLVF
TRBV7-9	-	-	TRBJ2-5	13	TGTGCCAGCAGCTTATCGGGAGTGGAGACCCAGTACTTC	CASSLSGVETQYF
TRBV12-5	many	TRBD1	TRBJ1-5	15	TGTGCTAGTAGCCCCCGGGACAGAAGAAATCAGCCCCAGCATTTT	CASSPRDRRNQPQHF
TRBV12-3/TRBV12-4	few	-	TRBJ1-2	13	TGTGCCAGCAGTTACCGGGACACGTATGGCTACACCTTC	CASSYRDTYGYTF
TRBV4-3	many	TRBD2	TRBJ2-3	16	TGCGCCAGCAGCCAAGAGGCTAGCGGGGGCACAGATACGCAGTATTTT	CASSQEASGGTDTQYF